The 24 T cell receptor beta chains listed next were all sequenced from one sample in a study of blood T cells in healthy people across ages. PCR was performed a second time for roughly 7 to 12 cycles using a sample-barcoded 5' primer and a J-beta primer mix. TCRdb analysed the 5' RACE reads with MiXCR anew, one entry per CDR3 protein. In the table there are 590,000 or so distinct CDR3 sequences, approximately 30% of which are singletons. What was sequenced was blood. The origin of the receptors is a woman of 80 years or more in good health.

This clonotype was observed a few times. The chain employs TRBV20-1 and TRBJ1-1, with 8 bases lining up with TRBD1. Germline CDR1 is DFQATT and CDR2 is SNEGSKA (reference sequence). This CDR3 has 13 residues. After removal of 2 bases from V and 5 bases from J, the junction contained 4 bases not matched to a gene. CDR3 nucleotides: TGCAGTGCTAGAACAGGGGGTTCGACTGAAGCTTTCTTT. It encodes CSARTGGSTEAFF.

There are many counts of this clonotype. CDR3 sequence (DNA): TGCGCCAGCAGCCAAGAAGAGGGGTCTCTCACACCTGAAGCTTTCTTT. As protein: CASSQEEGSLTPEAFF. V is TRBV4-1 and J is TRBJ1-1; possible D gene TRBD1, 5 bases. Germline V gene sequence: CDR1 MGHRA, CDR2 YSYEKL. The CDR3 totals 16 residues. V lost 0 bases, J lost 6 bases, and 17 bases lay in between.

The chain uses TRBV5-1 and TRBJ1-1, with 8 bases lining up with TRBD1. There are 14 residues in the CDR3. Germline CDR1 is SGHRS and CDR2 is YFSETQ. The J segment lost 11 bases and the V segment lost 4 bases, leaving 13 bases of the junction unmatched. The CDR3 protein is CASSLRDRSSGAFF. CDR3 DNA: TGCGCCAGCAGCCTGCGGGACAGGAGCTCGGGGGCTTTCTTT.

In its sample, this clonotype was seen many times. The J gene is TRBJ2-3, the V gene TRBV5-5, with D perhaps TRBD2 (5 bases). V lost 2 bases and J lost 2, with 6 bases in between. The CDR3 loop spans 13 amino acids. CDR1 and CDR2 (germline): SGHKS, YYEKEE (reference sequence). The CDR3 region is CASSFRDTDTQYF. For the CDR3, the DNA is TGTGCCAGCAGCTTTCGGGACACAGATACGCAGTATTTT.

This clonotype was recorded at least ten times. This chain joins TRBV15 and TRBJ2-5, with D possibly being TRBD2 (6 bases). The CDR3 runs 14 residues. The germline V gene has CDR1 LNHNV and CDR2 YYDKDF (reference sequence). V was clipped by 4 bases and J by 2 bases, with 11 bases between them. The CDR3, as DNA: TGTGCCACCAGCATCGGGAGTGCGCAAGAGACCCAGTACTTC. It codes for CATSIGSAQETQYF.

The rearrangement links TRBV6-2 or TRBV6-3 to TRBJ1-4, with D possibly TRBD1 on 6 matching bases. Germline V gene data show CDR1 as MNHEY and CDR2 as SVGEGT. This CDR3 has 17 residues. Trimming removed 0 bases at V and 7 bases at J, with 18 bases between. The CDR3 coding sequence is TGTGCCAGCAGTTACTCGAGTATCGGGGGCGCACCTGAAAAACTGTTTTTT. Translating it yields CASSYSSIGGAPEKLFF.

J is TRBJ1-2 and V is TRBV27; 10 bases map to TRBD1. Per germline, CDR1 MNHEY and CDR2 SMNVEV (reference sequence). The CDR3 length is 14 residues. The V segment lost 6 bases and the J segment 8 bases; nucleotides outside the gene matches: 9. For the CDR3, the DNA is TGTGCCAGCAGGTTTCGACAGGGGGCTTTCGGCTACACCTTC. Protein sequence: CASRFRQGAFGYTF.

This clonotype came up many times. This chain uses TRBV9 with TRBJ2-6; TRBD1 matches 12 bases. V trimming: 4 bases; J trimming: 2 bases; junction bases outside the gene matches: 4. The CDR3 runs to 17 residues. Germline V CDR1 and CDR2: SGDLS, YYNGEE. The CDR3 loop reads CASSLGTGGAGANVLTF. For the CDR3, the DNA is TGTGCCAGCAGCCTAGGGACAGGGGGCGCTGGGGCCAACGTCCTGACTTTC.

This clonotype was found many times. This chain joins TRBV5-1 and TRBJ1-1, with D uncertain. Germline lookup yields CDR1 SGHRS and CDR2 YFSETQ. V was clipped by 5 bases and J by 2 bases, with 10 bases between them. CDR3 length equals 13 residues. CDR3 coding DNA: TGCGCCAGCAGTCCCCGGGAAAACACTGAAGCTTTCTTT. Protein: CASSPRENTEAFF.

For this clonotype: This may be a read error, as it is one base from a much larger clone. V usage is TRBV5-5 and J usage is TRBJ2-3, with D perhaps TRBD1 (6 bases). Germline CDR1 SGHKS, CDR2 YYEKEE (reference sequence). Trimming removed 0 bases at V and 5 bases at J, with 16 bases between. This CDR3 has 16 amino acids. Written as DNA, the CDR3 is TGTGCCAGCAGCTTGGATCCCAGGGGCGGCATAGATACGCAGTATTTT. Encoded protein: CASSLDPRGGIDTQYF. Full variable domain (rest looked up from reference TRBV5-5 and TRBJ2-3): DAGVTQSPTHLIKTRGQQVTLRCSPISGHKSVSWYQQVLGQGPQFIFQYYEKEERGRGNFPDRFSARQFPNYSSELNVNALLLGDSALYLCASSLDPRGGIDTQYFGPGTRLTVL.

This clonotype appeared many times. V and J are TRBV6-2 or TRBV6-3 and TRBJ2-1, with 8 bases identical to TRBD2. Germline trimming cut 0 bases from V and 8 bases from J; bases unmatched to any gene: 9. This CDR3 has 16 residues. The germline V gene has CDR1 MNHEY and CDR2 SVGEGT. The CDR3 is CASSYSPGGRPDEQFF. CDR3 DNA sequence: TGTGCCAGCAGTTACTCTCCGGGGGGGCGCCCCGATGAGCAGTTCTTC.

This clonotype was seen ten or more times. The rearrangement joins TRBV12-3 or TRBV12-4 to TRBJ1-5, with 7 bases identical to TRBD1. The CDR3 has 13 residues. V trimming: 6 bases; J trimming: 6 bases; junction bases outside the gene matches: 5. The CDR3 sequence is CASSDRQGQPQHF. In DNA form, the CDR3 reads TGTGCCAGCAGCGATCGACAGGGTCAGCCCCAGCATTTT.

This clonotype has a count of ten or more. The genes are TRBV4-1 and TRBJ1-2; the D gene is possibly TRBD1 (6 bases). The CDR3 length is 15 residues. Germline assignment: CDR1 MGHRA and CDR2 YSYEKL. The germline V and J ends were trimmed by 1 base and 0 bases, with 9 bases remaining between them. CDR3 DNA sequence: TGCGCCAGCAGCCAAGGGGGGACAACTAACTATGGCTACACCTTC. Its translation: CASSQGGTTNYGYTF.

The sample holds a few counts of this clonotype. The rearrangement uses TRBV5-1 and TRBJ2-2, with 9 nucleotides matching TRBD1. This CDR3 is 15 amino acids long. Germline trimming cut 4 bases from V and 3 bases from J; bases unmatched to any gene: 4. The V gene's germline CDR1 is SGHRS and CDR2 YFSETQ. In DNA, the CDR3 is TGCGCCAGCAGCGCTGGGACAGGGCACACCGGGGAGCTGTTTTTT. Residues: CASSAGTGHTGELFF.

The DNA for the CDR3 is TGTGCCAGCAACAGGAGCCCAAGAGCAGATACGCAGTATTTT. It is translated as CASNRSPRADTQYF. V is TRBV12-3 or TRBV12-4 and J is TRBJ2-3, with a tentative D call TRBD1 (5 bases). The CDR3 contains 14 residues. V was pared by 7 bases and J by 4 bases, with 15 bases between.

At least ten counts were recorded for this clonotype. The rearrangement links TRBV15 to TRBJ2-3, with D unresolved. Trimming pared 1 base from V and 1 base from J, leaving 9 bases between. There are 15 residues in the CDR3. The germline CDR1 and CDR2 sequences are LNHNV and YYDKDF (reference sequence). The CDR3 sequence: CATSRGGAGTDTQYF. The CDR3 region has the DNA TGTGCCACCAGCAGAGGAGGCGCGGGCACAGATACGCAGTATTTT.

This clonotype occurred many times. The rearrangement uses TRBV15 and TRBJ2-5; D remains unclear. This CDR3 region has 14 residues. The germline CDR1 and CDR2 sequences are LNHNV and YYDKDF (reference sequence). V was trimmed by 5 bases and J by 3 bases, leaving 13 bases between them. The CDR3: CATSGFRTEETQYF. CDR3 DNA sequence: TGTGCCACCAGCGGTTTTCGTACGGAAGAGACCCAGTACTTC. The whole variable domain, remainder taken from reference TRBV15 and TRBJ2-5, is DAMVIQNPRYQVTQFGKPVTLSCSQTLNHNVMYWYQQKSSQAPKLLFHYYDKDFNNEADTPDNFQSRRPNTSFCFLDIRSPGLGDTAMYLCATSGFRTEETQYFGPGTRLLVL.

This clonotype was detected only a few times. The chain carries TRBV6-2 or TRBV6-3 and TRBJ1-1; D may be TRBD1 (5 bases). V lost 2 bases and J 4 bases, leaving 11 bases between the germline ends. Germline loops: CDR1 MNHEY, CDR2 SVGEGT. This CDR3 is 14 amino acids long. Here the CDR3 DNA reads TGTGCCAGCAGTTACGGGGGGATCGGCACTGAAGCTTTCTTT. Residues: CASSYGGIGTEAFF.

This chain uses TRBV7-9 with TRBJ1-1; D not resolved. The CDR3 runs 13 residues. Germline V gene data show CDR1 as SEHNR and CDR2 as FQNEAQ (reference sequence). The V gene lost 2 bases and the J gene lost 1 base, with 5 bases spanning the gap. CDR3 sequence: CASSLHGNTEAFF. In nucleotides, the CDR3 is TGTGCCAGCAGCTTACACGGGAACACTGAAGCTTTCTTT.

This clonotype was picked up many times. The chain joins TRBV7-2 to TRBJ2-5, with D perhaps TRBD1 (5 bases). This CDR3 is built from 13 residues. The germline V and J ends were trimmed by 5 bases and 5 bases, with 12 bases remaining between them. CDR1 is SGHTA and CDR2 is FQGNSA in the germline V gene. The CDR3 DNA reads TGTGCCAGCAGCCGCCCAGGGCGCGAGACCCAGTACTTC. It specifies CASSRPGRETQYF.

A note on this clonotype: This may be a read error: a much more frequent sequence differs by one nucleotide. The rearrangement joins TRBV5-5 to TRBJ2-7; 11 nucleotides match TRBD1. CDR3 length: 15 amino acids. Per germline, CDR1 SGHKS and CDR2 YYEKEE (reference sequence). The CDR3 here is CAGSPDRGRSYEQYF. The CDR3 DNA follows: TGTGCCGGCAGCCCGGACAGGGGGCGGTCCTACGAGCAGTACTTC.

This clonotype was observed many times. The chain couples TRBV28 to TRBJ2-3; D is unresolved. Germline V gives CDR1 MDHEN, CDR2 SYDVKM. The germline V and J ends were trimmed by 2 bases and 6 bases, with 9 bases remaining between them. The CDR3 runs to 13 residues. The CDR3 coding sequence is TGTGCCAGCAGTTTAGACTTTGGGGATACGCAGTATTTT. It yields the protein CASSLDFGDTQYF.

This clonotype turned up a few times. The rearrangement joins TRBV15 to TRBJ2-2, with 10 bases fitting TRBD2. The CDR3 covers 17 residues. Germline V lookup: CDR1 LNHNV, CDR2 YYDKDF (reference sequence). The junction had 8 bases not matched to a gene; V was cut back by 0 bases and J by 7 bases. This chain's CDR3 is CATSRDGAGGLDGELFF. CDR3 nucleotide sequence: TGTGCCACCAGCAGAGATGGAGCGGGGGGGCTCGACGGGGAGCTGTTTTTT.

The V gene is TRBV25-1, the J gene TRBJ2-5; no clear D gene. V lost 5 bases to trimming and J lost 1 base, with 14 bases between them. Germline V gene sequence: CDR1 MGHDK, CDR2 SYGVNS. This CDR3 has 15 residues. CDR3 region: CASSYSSAVQETQYF. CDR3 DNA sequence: TGTGCCAGCAGTTACTCTTCGGCGGTCCAAGAGACCCAGTACTTC. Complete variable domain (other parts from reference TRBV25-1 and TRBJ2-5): EADIYQTPRYLVIGTGKKITLECSQTMGHDKMYWYQQDPGMELHLIHYSYGVNSTEKGDLSSESTVSRIRTEHFPLTLESARPSHTSQYLCASSYSSAVQETQYFGPGTRLLVL.